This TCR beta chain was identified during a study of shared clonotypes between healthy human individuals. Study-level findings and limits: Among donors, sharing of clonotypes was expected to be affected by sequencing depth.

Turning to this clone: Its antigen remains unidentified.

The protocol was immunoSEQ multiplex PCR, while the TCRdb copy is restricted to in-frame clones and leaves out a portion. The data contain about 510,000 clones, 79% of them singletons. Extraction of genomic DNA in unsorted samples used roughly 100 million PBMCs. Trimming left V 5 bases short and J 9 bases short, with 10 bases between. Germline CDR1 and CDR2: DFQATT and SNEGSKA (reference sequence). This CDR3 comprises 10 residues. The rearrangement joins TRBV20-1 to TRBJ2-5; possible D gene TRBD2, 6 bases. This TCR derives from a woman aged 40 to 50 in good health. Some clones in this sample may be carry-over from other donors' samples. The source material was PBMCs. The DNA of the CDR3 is TGCAGTGCTCGAACTAGCTCCCAGTACTTC. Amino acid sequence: CSARTSSQYF.